Below, one T cell receptor (beta chain) is given with its context. Recovered Cohort 3 donors showed two negative PCRs, clearance, or symptom resolution. These data are taken from a study of blood T cell repertoires in COVID-19. Across the study: Sites across the United States, Italy and Spain contributed samples from acute and convalescent COVID-19. PBMCs, B-cell-depleted T cells, or T cells were the source of the cDNA or gDNA that made up the material.

Germline V gene lookup returns CDR1 SEHNR and CDR2 FQNEAQ (reference sequence). Trimming took off 5 bases at V and 0 bases at J, with 22 bases between the two ends. This CDR3 region has 18 residues. Original processing methods: Estimation of nucleated cell counts was performed using reference gene primer amplification. Clones were read by immunoSEQ multiplex PCR, and TCRdb kept only the in-frame ones, dropping some. V and J calls and clone size come straight from that table; D and trimming were deduced from the DNA. The table lists some 490,000 clones, 80% to 90% of them singletons, with 7% to 10% in the top ten.

The sequence was obtained from a woman aged 60 to 75 who had recovered from COVID-19. The J gene is TRBJ1-1, the V gene TRBV7-9, with no clear D. Sequenced input: PBMCs or T cells enriched from blood (not recorded which). CDR3 sequence reads: CASSQAPQAAFMNTEAFF. CDR3 bases: TGTGCCAGCAGCCAAGCCCCCCAGGCAGCCTTCATGAACACTGAAGCTTTCTTT.